The rows below give T cell receptor beta chains drawn from one sample of a study of blood T cells in healthy people across ages. A single record per CDR3 protein comes from TCRdb applying MiXCR to the 5' RACE reads. The sample yields 1.4 million to 1.5 million distinct CDR3 sequences, 35% to 45% seen once. Sequenced input: blood. These receptors were collected from a woman younger than 30 in good health. CDR3s include the opening cysteine and the closing phenylalanine or tryptophan. A D gene is named only where the DNA matches it firmly. Clone size is given for some rows only: seen once, a few or many times, or a class if the clone is expanded.

DNA,CDR3,V,D,size,J
TGTGCCAGCAGCTCACAGGGGAGGTTGCAAGAGACCCAGTTCTTC,CASSSQGRLQETQFF,TRBV6-2/TRBV6-3,.,.,TRBJ2-1
TGTGCCAGCAGCTTACACGGGGGAGAGACCCAGTACTTC,CASSLHGGETQYF,TRBV11-2,.,few,TRBJ2-5
TGTGCCACCAGTGATTCCTCCAGGGCGACAGGGATCACTGAAGTTTTCTTT,CATSDSSRATGITEVFF,TRBV24-1,TRBD1,.,TRBJ1-1
TGCAGTGCTAGAGATGTTCACAGGGGTTCGTACGAGCAGTACTTC,CSARDVHRGSYEQYF,TRBV20-1,TRBD1,few,TRBJ2-7
TGCGCCAGCAGCAGACTCGGACAGGGGGCCAACGAGCAGTACTTC,CASSRLGQGANEQYF,TRBV5-1,TRBD1,.,TRBJ2-7
TGTGCCAGCACTCCCCGGACAGGGCAGAATTCACCCCTCCACTTT,CASTPRTGQNSPLHF,TRBV25-1,TRBD1,.,TRBJ1-6
TGTGCCAGCAGCCGGGACAGGCGAAATGAGCAGTACTTC,CASSRDRRNEQYF,TRBV12-3/TRBV12-4,TRBD1,few,TRBJ2-5
TGCAGTGCTTCGACAGGGGGCCTTGAAGAACTGTTTTTT,CSASTGGLEELFF,TRBV20-1,TRBD1,.,TRBJ1-4
TGTGCCAGCAGCTTAGTAACAGGGGGGAATTCACCCCTCCACTTT,CASSLVTGGNSPLHF,TRBV7-2,TRBD1,.,TRBJ1-6
TGTGCCAGCAGCTTTTTGAGGGGCCATGAGCAGTACTTC,CASSFLRGHEQYF,TRBV7-2,.,.,TRBJ2-7
TGTGCCTGCAGGACGACTAGCTACGGCTCCTACAATGAGCAGTTCTTC,CACRTTSYGSYNEQFF,TRBV12-3/TRBV12-4,TRBD2,.,TRBJ2-1
TGTGCCAGCAGTCCCCGAAGCGGGGGGGCCGTTGAGCAGTTCTTC,CASSPRSGGAVEQFF,TRBV7-2,TRBD2,few,TRBJ2-1
TGTGCTAGTGGTTTGGTAGTTTGGGGGGGCGGTTCCTACAATGAGCAGTTCTTC,CASGLVVWGGGSYNEQFF,TRBV12-5,.,few,TRBJ2-1
TGTGCCAGCAGTGAACCGCAAAGTTTGGAGGGCCTATATGGGGCCAAAGTCCTGACTTTC,CASSEPQSLEGLYGAKVLTF,TRBV2,.,.,TRBJ2-6
TGCAGCGTCCACAGAGGGCGGGATGGCTACACCTTC,CSVHRGRDGYTF,TRBV29-1,.,.,TRBJ1-2
TGTGCCAGCAGCGTAATGCCCCGGCGGGGCGAAAAACTGTTTTTT,CASSVMPRRGEKLFF,TRBV9,.,.,TRBJ1-4
TGCGCCAGCACCGGACAGGGCATGGCTAATGAAAAACTGTTTTTT,CASTGQGMANEKLFF,TRBV5-1,TRBD1,.,TRBJ1-4
TGTGCCAGCAGCCCCTTGCCAGACAATGAGCAGTACTTC,CASSPLPDNEQYF,TRBV3-1,.,.,TRBJ2-5
TGCGCCAGCAGCGTCCGGGACAGCGGACACAATGAGCAGTTCTTC,CASSVRDSGHNEQFF,TRBV4-1,TRBD1,.,TRBJ2-1
TGTGCCAGCAGTGCGGGGACAGGGGTCCACTATGGCTACACCTTC,CASSAGTGVHYGYTF,TRBV28,TRBD1,.,TRBJ1-2
TGCAGCGTTGGTGGAACTAGCGGGGGGGCCGGCGGGAAAAACATTCAGTACTTC,CSVGGTSGGAGGKNIQYF,TRBV29-1,TRBD2,.,TRBJ2-4
TGTGCCACCAGTGATTCGGACCTACCCTCCTACAATGAGCAGTTCTTC,CATSDSDLPSYNEQFF,TRBV24-1,.,few,TRBJ2-1
TGTGCCAGCAGCTTACCTAGCGGGTTTGGGAACACCGGGGAGCTGTTTTTT,CASSLPSGFGNTGELFF,TRBV7-9,TRBD2,few,TRBJ2-2
TGTGCCAGCAGTGGGAGCGGACAGAGACTCTCCGAGCAGTACTTC,CASSGSGQRLSEQYF,TRBV6-1,.,few,TRBJ2-7
TGTGCCAGCAGCGTAGATATGGGTCGTGGCACTGAAGCTTTCTTT,CASSVDMGRGTEAFF,TRBV9,.,.,TRBJ1-1
TGTGCCAGCTCACCTAGGACGAGCGAAAAACTGTTTTTT,CASSPRTSEKLFF,TRBV18,.,few,TRBJ1-4
TGTGCCAGCAGTGGAGGACTAGCGGGAGGAGGTGGGGAGCAGTTCTTC,CASSGGLAGGGGEQFF,TRBV6-1,TRBD2,few,TRBJ2-1
TGTGCCAGCAGTTACGCCGGAGGGGCGCGGGATACGCAGTATTTT,CASSYAGGARDTQYF,TRBV6-5,.,.,TRBJ2-3
TGCGCCAGCAGCTCCGAGGGTTGGGCCAAAAACATTCAGTACTTC,CASSSEGWAKNIQYF,TRBV5-1,.,.,TRBJ2-4
TGTGCCAGCAGCTTAATTGGAGAGACCCAGTTCTTC,CASSLIGETQFF,TRBV7-8,.,.,TRBJ2-1
TGTGCCAGCAGTTACTCGATTTCATGGGCCCCGAACACTGAAGCTTTCTTT,CASSYSISWAPNTEAFF,TRBV6-6,.,.,TRBJ1-1
TGCGCCAGCAGCGGGGACCCTAATCAGCCCCAGCATTTT,CASSGDPNQPQHF,TRBV5-1,.,few,TRBJ1-5
TGCAGTGCTAGAGATTTGTACTCACGGACAGGGGTTTACGAGCAGTACTTC,CSARDLYSRTGVYEQYF,TRBV20-1,TRBD1,few,TRBJ2-7
TGCAGCGTTGAAGATGTGGAGCGGGATCACTACAATGAGCAGTTCTTC,CSVEDVERDHYNEQFF,TRBV29-1,TRBD2,.,TRBJ2-1
TGCAGTGCGTTTGGGACTAGCGAGAGGACAGATACGCAGTATTTT,CSAFGTSERTDTQYF,TRBV20-1,TRBD2,.,TRBJ2-3
TGTGCCGGACTTGTCCTAAGCTCCTACAATGAGCAGTTCTTC,CAGLVLSSYNEQFF,TRBV21-1,.,many,TRBJ2-1
TGTGCCAGCAGCCTCCAGTCCGGGGGGAATGAAGAGACCCAGTACTTC,CASSLQSGGNEETQYF,TRBV7-2,TRBD2,.,TRBJ2-5
TGTGCCAGCACCACCGGCCCGGCGGCCAAAAACATTCAGTACTTC,CASTTGPAAKNIQYF,TRBV7-2,.,.,TRBJ2-4
TGCAGTGCTAGAGCGACCGGACCTAGCTCCTACGAGCAGTCCTTC,CSARATGPSSYEQSF,TRBV20-1,.,.,TRBJ2-7